Sequencing of this T cell receptor (beta chain) was carried out in a study of shared clonotypes between healthy human individuals. Study outcomes and limitations: Researchers sampled blood only, noting tissue repertoires likely differ.

Profiling relied on immunoSEQ multiplex PCR, and the TCRdb table lists in-frame clones only, not all of them. This sample has 600,000 to 750,000 clones, with about nine tenths found just once. CDR3 length: 15 residues. Deletions cut 0 bases from V and 5 bases from J, with 14 bases between. Germline V gene lookup returns CDR1 LNHDA and CDR2 SQIVND (reference sequence). Remarks on this clone: Its antigen is not known.

This sequence originates from a man younger than 35 in good health. Some clones in this sample may be carry-over from other donors' samples. The sample was memory CD8+ T cells from PBMCs. Subset described: CD45RO+ cells pooled with CCR7-negative TemRA cells. The J gene is TRBJ2-7, the V gene TRBV19, with D tentatively TRBD2 (6 bases). For the CDR3, the DNA is TGTGCCAGTAGTATAGATAGGGGCGGGATCCACGAGCAGTACTTC. Its protein is CASSIDRGGIHEQYF.